This paragraph reports one TCR beta chain. This sample is drawn from a study of OX40 agonist ivuxolimab in advanced cancers. The data were produced by immunoSEQ multiplex PCR, yet TCRdb's version contains in-frame clones alone and is incomplete. Among some 23,000 clones listed, around 80% were seen once. The receptor comes from an adult with an advanced solid tumor such as melanoma, head and neck, liver or kidney cancer. Source: CD4+ or CD8+ T cells sorted from blood, taken in a trial of the OX40 agonist ivuxolimab.

CDR3 in amino acids: CASSRPYTEAFF. The CDR3, as DNA: TGTGCCAGCAGCCGACCGTACACTGAAGCTTTCTTT. The V and J genes are TRBV5-5 and TRBJ1-1; D is uncertain. The V end lost 4 bases, the J end lost 3 bases, and 7 bases lay between the germline ends. The CDR3 sequence is 12 residues long. Germline V gives CDR1 SGHKS, CDR2 YYEKEE (reference sequence).